This TCR beta chain was captured by sequencing in a study of T cells in localized non-small cell lung cancer (dated by TCRdb to the early 2020s). With regard to the full study: Comparing tumors with uninvolved tumor-adjacent lungs, the study looked at the T cell repertoires of approximately 240 patients with early-stage NSCLC. The cohort consisted of a few hundred treatment-naive NSCLC patients whose localized lung tumors had been resected. NSCLC patients had a mean age of roughly 64 years, and 129 were male and some 98 female. General findings and caveats noted by the study authors: Multi-region tumor sequencing was not performed, so intratumor heterogeneity could not be excluded. Of the top 100 tumor clones, a median of roughly 60 were detected in paired uninvolved adjacent lung; under 30 were also among that lung's top 100. Uninvolved tumor-adjacent lung showed the highest T cell clonality, higher than tumor, which suggests more focused antigenic responses in the adjacent lung. Longer overall survival was associated with higher blood T cell density, whereas shorter survival was associated with higher adjacent-lung clonality. Since the design was exploratory, TCR variables were selected using unadjusted p-values with no false-discovery rate correction.

For this clone: This receptor's antigen is unknown. The input lacks base qualities; no much larger clone sits a single base away.

At diagnosis, tumor, uninvolved tumor-adjacent lung and peripheral blood were collected and then preserved as a mix of FFPE and fresh-frozen material. For TCR repertoire profiling, blood samples were analyzed as peripheral blood mononuclear cells. TCR beta CDR3 regions were sequenced from DNA using the immunoSEQ Assay. As for the original processing: T cell density was computed as TCR beta template counts normalized to usable DNA estimated by amplifying housekeeping genes. Richness was estimated with the preseqR package, extrapolating to 400,000 templates for PBMC samples and 120,000 templates for tissue samples. Clonality was defined as one minus Pielou's evenness. Differential abundance testing on productive amino-acid clonotypes, with a minimum total count of 5 and an alpha of 0.1, was used to identify tissue-enriched TCRs. The Jaccard Index and the Morisita Overlap Index were used to measure how much the repertoires overlapped between compartments. TCR beta CDR3s were clustered by GLIPH together with public tetramer-defined viral CDR3s, and at least three viral sequences plus V-gene enrichment were required for viral motifs. Entries here come from immuneACCESS through TCRdb and include only in-frame sequences with V and J called. Some clones fail to appear in such tables; in the studies checked, an unresolved V gene covers under half of the shortfall, and the cause of the remainder is unknown. Clone size and V and J calls were adopted from that table, with D and trimming inferred from the DNA. The sample records approximately 37,000 clones, more than 85% of which are singletons. Jointly, the top ten make up around 3.8% of the sample.

Sequenced here: peripheral blood, sampled before any cancer treatment. The clonotype was recovered from a man between 18 and 50 years old with stage I lung adenocarcinoma.

The CDR3 in this case is CASSSPGQVDGYTF. The nucleotide sequence is given as TGCGCCAGCAGCAGTCCGGGACAGGTCGATGGCTACACCTTC. Recombination connected TRBV5-1 to TRBJ1-2; 8 nucleotides in the junction match TRBD1. The cysteine opens and the phenylalanine closes a CDR3 of 14 amino acids. The retained sequence is limited to the CDR3, 42 bases, with the frame set at the first base. CDR1 and CDR2, looked up from the germline V gene, are SGHRS and YFSETQ. Here V drops 4 bases and J drops 6 bases, and the junction holds 8 bases not matched to any gene. Here the CDR3 is joined to the reference TRBV5-1 and TRBJ1-2 genes, and the full variable domain is: KAGVTQTPRYLIKTRGQQVTLSCSPISGHRSVSWYQQTPGQGLQFLFEYFSETQRNKGNFPGRFSGRQFSNSRSEMNVSTLELGDSALYLCASSSPGQVDGYTFGSGTRLTVV.